The clone carrying this T cell receptor beta chain was seen a handful of times. What it binds is unknown. These data originate in a study of breast tumors, draining lymph nodes, adjacent tissues. Using its own MiXCR run on the multiplex PCR reads, TCRdb lists one record per CDR3 protein. Among over 200,000 distinct CDR3 sequences, approximately 36% were seen once, and the ten largest hold over 3.5%. Axillary draining lymph nodes of breast cancer patients supplied the node samples. Germline assignment: CDR1 LNHDA and CDR2 SQIVND (reference sequence). The V and J ends lost 3 bases and 6 bases, in that order; junction bases with no gene match: 9. The CDR3 contains 17 residues. Study-wide points: Tumor T cell lymph node origin was a supported hypothesis, not proven. Luminal-like breast cancer showed significantly greater tumor-nontumor repertoire similarity than basal-like breast cancer did. Compared with lymph nodes, tumors were less diverse; compared with nontumor tissue, more. Data fit most tumor T cells coming from lymph node, expanding in tumor.

The chain has TRBV19 and TRBJ2-2, with 11 bases that match TRBD2. The origin of this receptor is a female donor with breast cancer. Some clones in this sample may be carry-over from other donors' samples. Sequenced input: axillary lymph node tissue. CDR3 nucleotide sequence: TGTGCCAGTAGTATCGGACTAGCGGGCACGAGAGCCGGGGAGCTGTTTTTT. Amino acids: CASSIGLAGTRAGELFF.